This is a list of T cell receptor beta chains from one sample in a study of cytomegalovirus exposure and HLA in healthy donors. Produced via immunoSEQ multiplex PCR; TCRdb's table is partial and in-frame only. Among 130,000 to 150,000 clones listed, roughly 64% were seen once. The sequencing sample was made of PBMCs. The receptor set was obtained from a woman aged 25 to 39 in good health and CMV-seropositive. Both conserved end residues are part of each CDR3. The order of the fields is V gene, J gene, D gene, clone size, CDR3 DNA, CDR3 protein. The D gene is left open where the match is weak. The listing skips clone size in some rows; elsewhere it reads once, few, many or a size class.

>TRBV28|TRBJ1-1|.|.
TGTGCCAGCAGGGTAGGGGCGCGGATGAACACTGAAGCTTTCTTT
CASRVGARMNTEAFF
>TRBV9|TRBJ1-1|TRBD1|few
TGTGCCAGCAGCCCGGGGACAGTAGTTATGAACACTGAAGCTTTCTTT
CASSPGTVVMNTEAFF
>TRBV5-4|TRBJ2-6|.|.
TGTGCCAGCAGCTCCCCCCGAGGGTTCAACGTCCTGACTTTC
CASSSPRGFNVLTF
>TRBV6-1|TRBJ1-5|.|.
TGTGCCGGCCAGACGGGGATATATCAGCCCCAGCATTTT
CAGQTGIYQPQHF
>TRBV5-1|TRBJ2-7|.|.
TGCGCCAGCAGCTTGGGCCCCCCGGGGGAGCAGTACTTC
CASSLGPPGEQYF
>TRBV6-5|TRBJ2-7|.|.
TGTGCCAGCAGTTACACGGGAGCGGCCTTAGAGCAGTACTTC
CASSYTGAALEQYF
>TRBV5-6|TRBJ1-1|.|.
TGTGCCAGCAGCCGAGATATGAACACTGAAGCTTTCTTT
CASSRDMNTEAFF
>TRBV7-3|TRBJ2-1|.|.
TGTGCCAGCAGGTTCCAGGGGTTGGATGAGCAGTTCTTC
CASRFQGLDEQFF
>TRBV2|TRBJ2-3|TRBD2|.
TGTGCCAGCAAGCGGGAGGCCCGCTGGTATTTT
CASKREARWYF
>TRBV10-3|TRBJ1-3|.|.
TGTGCCATCAGTGAGTCGGGGGCAGGCGGAAACACCATATATTTT
CAISESGAGGNTIYF
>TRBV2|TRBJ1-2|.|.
TGTGCCAGCAGTGTAGACTATGGCTACACCTTC
CASSVDYGYTF
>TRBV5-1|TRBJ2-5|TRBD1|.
TGCGCCAGCAGCCTCCGGGACAGGGGGCCAGGGGAGACCCAGTACTTC
CASSLRDRGPGETQYF
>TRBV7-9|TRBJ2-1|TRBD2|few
TGTGCCAGCCTAGGGACTAGTAATCCCAATGAGCAGTTCTTC
CASLGTSNPNEQFF
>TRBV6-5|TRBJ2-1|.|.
TGTGCCAGCAGTTACTCGAGGCGGCCCGGTGAGCAGTTCTTC
CASSYSRRPGEQFF
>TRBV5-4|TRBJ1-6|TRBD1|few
TGTGCCAGCAGCTGGGGACAGTACTTACAGGGGCCCCTCCACTTT
CASSWGQYLQGPLHF
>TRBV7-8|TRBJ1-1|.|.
TGTGCCAGCAGCTTAGGCCAGGCAGGATTGAACACTGAAGCTTTCTTT
CASSLGQAGLNTEAFF
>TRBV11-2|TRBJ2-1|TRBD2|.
TGTGCCAGCAGCTTAGGGACAGCGGGGGGGCAGAATGAGCAGTTCTTC
CASSLGTAGGQNEQFF
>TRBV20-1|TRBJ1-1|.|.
TGCAGTGTGAGAGGGAACACTGAAGCTTTCTTT
CSVRGNTEAFF
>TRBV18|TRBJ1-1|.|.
TGTGCCAGCCTCCTAAGGGACTCCGGAGCTGAAGCTTTCTTT
CASLLRDSGAEAFF
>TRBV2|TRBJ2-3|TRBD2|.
TGTGCCAGCAGTGAAGCGGCGCGGGGGGCGGGTACGCAGTATTTT
CASSEAARGAGTQYF
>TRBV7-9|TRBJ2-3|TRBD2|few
TGTGCCAGCAGCTTGGGTACTAGCGTTGCAGATACGCAGTATTTT
CASSLGTSVADTQYF
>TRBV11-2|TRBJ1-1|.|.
TGTGCCAGCAGCTTAGGGCCCCTGGCCACTGAAGCTTTCTTT
CASSLGPLATEAFF
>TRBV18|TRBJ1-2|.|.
TGTGCCAGCTCACCACAGGGTGTGGCCGGACAAGTACAGAAGACAAACTTC
CASSPQGVAGQVQKTNF
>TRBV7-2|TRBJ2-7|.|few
TGTGCCAGCAGCTCCCAGGGGTGGGAGCAGTACTTC
CASSSQGWEQYF
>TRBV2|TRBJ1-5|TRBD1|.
TGTGCCAGCAGCTATGAGACAGGGCAGTCCCAGCATTTT
CASSYETGQSQHF
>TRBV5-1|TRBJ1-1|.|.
TGCGCCAGCAGCTATGACAGTAACACTGAAGCTTTCTTT
CASSYDSNTEAFF
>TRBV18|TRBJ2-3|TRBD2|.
TGTGCCAGCTCACCTACTAGCGGGAGCACAGATACGCAGTATTTT
CASSPTSGSTDTQYF
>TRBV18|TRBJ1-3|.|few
TGTGCCAGCTCACCCTACAGGGATCTAAATTACTCTGGAAACACCATATATTTT
CASSPYRDLNYSGNTIYF
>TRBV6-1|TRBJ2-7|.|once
TGTGCCAGCAGTGTTGTCAGGTTATCCTACGAGCAGTACTTC
CASSVVRLSYEQYF
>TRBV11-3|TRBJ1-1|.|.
TGTGCCAGCAGCCCTGGGGGGGCGCAAACTGAAGCTTTCTTT
CASSPGGAQTEAFF
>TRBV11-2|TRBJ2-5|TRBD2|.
TGTGCCAGCAGCTTAGTTATGTTAGCGGGAGGACAAGAGACCCAGTACTTC
CASSLVMLAGGQETQYF
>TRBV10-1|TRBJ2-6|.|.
TGCGCCAGCAGCCCGGGAGCCTCTGGGGCCAACGTCCTGACTTTC
CASSPGASGANVLTF
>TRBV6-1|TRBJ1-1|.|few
TGTGCCAGCAACAAAGAGAGGATGAACACTGAAGCTTTCTTT
CASNKERMNTEAFF
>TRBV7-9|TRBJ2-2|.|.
TGTGCCAGCAGCCCCCCCCTAGCCGGGACCGGGGAGCTGTTTTTT
CASSPPLAGTGELFF
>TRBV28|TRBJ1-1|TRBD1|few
TGTGCCAGCAGCCTCGTCCATGGACAGGGGTCTGAAGCTTTCTTT
CASSLVHGQGSEAFF
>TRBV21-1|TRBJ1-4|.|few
TGTGCCAGCAGCACACTGGCCCCAGGGGATAGGAAAAAACTGTTTTTT
CASSTLAPGDRKKLFF
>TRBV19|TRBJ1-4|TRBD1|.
TGTGCCAGTACGACAGGGAATGAAAAACTGTTTTTT
CASTTGNEKLFF
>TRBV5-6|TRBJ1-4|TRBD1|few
TGTGCCAGCAGCAAACAGGGGACTTCGGAAAAACTGTTTTTT
CASSKQGTSEKLFF
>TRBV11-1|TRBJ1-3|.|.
TGTGCCAGCAGCTCCAGGGGTTCCGGAAACACCATATATTTT
CASSSRGSGNTIYF
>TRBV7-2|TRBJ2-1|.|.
TGTGCCAGCTCAACTGTAGGAGGCCCGGATGAGCAGTTCTTC
CASSTVGGPDEQFF
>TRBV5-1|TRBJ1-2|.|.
TGCGCCAGCAGCCCCCAAGACAGTAATGGCTACACCTTC
CASSPQDSNGYTF
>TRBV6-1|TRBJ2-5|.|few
TGTGCCAGCAGTGAGCTCAGGCCGGGGGCCCAGTACTTC
CASSELRPGAQYF
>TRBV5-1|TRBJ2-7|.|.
TGCGCCAGCGGCTTGATCAGTAGGGGCGAGCAGTACTTC
CASGLISRGEQYF
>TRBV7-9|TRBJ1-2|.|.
TGTGCCAGCACTTTAGCCTCGGGTTCTGTGATCGGCTACACCTTC
CASTLASGSVIGYTF
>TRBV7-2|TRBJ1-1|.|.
TGTGCCAGCAGGGATACGGACAGGAACACTGAAGCTTTCTTT
CASRDTDRNTEAFF
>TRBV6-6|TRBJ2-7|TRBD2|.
TGTGCCAGCAGGCTGGCGGGGGATACCTACGAGCAGTACTTC
CASRLAGDTYEQYF